This entry lists 8 T cell receptor beta chains sequenced from one sample in a study of radiotherapy plus CTLA-4 blockade in lung cancer. The repertoire was sequenced with immunoSEQ multiplex PCR; TCRdb's copy has only in-frame clones and lacks some. The sample yields about 39,000 clones, about four fifths seen once. The material was peripheral blood, obtained from a patient treated with radiotherapy plus ipilimumab. The receptor set was obtained from a human donor with non-small cell lung cancer that progressed on radiotherapy plus ipilimumab.

This rearrangement joins TRBV19 to TRBJ2-7; D may be TRBD2 (7 bases). Per germline, CDR1 LNHDA and CDR2 SQIVND (reference sequence). This CDR3 is built from 14 residues. The ends were cut back, 3 bases at V and 2 bases at J, with 11 bases in the middle. The CDR3 DNA follows: TGTGCCAGTAGTATTTACGGGGGGCCCTACGAGCAGTACTTC. It specifies CASSIYGGPYEQYF.

The genes are TRBV4-1 and TRBJ2-7; the match to TRBD2 covers 9 bases. CDR3 length: 17 amino acids. The V gene end was trimmed by 2 bases and the J gene end by 3 bases; junction bases not matched to a gene: 11. Germline values: CDR1 MGHRA, CDR2 YSYEKL. The CDR3: CASSQCRLAGTYYEQYF. The CDR3 DNA reads TGCGCCAGCAGCCAATGTAGGCTAGCGGGGACTTACTACGAGCAGTACTTC.

The V and J genes are TRBV11-2 and TRBJ2-2, with D perhaps TRBD2 (7 bases). CDR1 is SGHAT and CDR2 is FQNNGV in the germline V gene. Trimming pared 6 bases from V and 0 bases from J, leaving 14 bases between. This CDR3 contains 16 residues. CDR3 sequence reads: CASSHAGAPNTGELFF. The CDR3 region has the DNA TGTGCCAGCAGTCACGCGGGGGCACCGAACACCGGGGAGCTGTTTTTT.

This chain connects TRBV7-8 to TRBJ1-5, with 9 bases that match TRBD1. Germline CDR1 SGHVS, CDR2 FQNEAQ. J gave up 2 bases and V 6 bases, and 11 bases lay outside the gene matches. There are 17 residues in the CDR3. This CDR3 reads CASSSEPRTGGNQPQHF. CDR3 nucleotides: TGTGCCAGCAGTTCCGAACCCAGGACAGGGGGCAATCAGCCCCAGCATTTT.

The V and J genes are TRBV7-2 and TRBJ2-2, with a possible D match to TRBD1 (5 bases). The CDR3 has 13 residues. Trimming left V 8 bases short and J 6 bases short, with 13 bases between. Per germline, CDR1 SGHTA and CDR2 FQGNSA. For the CDR3, the DNA is TGTGCCAGCGGGTTGATAGGGGCCGGGGAGCTGTTTTTT. As protein: CASGLIGAGELFF.

This chain connects TRBV6-1 to TRBJ1-3; weak D call: TRBD1 (5 bases). V lost 6 bases to trimming and J lost 2 bases, with 8 bases between them. This CDR3 spans 13 amino acids. Germline V gene lookup returns CDR1 MNHNS and CDR2 SASEGT. In DNA, the CDR3 is TGTGCCAGCAGGGAGGGGACTGGAAACACCATATATTTT. Encoded protein: CASREGTGNTIYF.

The chain carries TRBV9 and TRBJ2-3; possibly TRBD1 for D (7 bases). The germline V and J ends were trimmed by 3 bases and 2 bases, with 16 bases remaining between them. This CDR3 has 16 residues. Germline loops: CDR1 SGDLS, CDR2 YYNGEE. CDR3 in DNA: TGTGCCAGCAGCGCCGGGAGACAGGGACCCACAGATACGCAGTATTTT. The encoded protein is CASSAGRQGPTDTQYF.

The chain is built from TRBV19 and TRBJ2-6, with 10 bases aligning to TRBD1. CDR1 is LNHDA and CDR2 is SQIVND in the germline V gene (reference sequence). The CDR3 length is 19 residues. J lost 0 bases, V lost 4 bases, and 9 bases had no gene match. CDR3 nucleotide sequence: TGTGCCAGTAGTACATACCCGGGACAGGGGCGCTCTGGGGCCAACGTCCTGACTTTC. It specifies CASSTYPGQGRSGANVLTF.